A single T cell receptor beta chain is shown here with its context. The antigen is unknown. Sequencing ends 3 residues short of the CDR3 end; the germline J gene provides the rest. With V trimmed by 4 bases and J by 4 bases, 12 bases remained unmatched. The CDR3 length is 17 residues. Germline CDR1 and CDR2: ENHRY and SYGVKD. Repertoires were generated with immunoSEQ multiplex PCR, while TCRdb's copy carries only in-frame clones and drops some. This sample's clone table lists tens of thousands of clones. The data were taken from a study of Tregs in tolerant kidney transplant recipients. General study results and limits: Expanding Tregs on activated donor B cells appeared to best identify donor-specific TCRbeta clones. For some patients, primers changed over time, blocking nucleotide-level comparison. No direct test of biological reproducibility was done here.

CD4+CD25+CD127- Tregs, CD4+CD25- non-Tregs, CD4 and CD8 cells were sorted. This chain connects TRBV10-3 to TRBJ2-2, with 7 positions matching TRBD2. The sequencing used CD8+ T cells from blood, collected before the transplant. The TCR was taken from a human donor who received a combined kidney and bone marrow transplant. The CDR3 sequence is CAISGVDAGDPTGELFF. The CDR3 bases that were read are TGTGCCATCAGTGGGGTAGATGCGGGGGACCCCACCGGGGAG.